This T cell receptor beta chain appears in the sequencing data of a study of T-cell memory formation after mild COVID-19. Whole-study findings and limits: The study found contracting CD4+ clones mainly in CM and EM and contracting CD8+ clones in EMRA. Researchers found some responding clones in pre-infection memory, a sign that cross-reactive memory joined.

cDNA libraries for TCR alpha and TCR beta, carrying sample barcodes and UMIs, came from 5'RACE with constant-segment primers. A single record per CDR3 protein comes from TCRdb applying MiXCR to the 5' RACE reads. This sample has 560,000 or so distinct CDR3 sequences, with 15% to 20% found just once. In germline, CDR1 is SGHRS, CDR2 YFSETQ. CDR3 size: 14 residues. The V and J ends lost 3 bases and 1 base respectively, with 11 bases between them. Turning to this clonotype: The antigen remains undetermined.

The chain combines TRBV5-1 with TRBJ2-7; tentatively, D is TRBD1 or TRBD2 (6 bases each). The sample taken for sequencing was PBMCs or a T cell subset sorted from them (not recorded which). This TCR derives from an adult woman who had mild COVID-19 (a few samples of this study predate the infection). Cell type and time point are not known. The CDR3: CASSWGAESYEQYF. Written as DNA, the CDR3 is TGCGCCAGCAGCTGGGGGGCCGAGTCCTACGAGCAGTACTTC.